A single sample is the source of the 5 T cell receptor beta chains below, sequenced in a study of blood T cell repertoires in COVID-19. The assay was immunoSEQ multiplex PCR, and TCRdb's table has in-frame clones only and misses some. The repertoire holds more than 250,000 clones, with about 90% as singletons. The sequenced sample consisted of PBMCs or T cells enriched from blood (not recorded which). These receptors came from a woman aged 25-40 years who had recovered from COVID-19.

The DNA for the CDR3 is TGCAGCGTACCCCGGACAGGGGGAGGCCAAGAGACCCAGTACTTC. It specifies CSVPRTGGGQETQYF. The rearrangement links TRBV29-1 to TRBJ2-5, with 10 bases fitting TRBD1. Germline V gene data show CDR1 as SQVTM and CDR2 as ANQGSEA. The V and J ends lost 6 bases and 1 base, in that order; junction bases with no gene match: 8. The CDR3 has 15 residues.

A remark on this clone: At one end, the junction sequence differs from germline, possibly due to a read error. J is TRBJ1-3 and V is TRBV11-2; the match to TRBD1 covers 9 bases. The CDR3 contains 14 residues. Germline assignment: CDR1 SGHAT and CDR2 FQNNGV. CDR3: CTLRGQGIADTIYF. The CDR3 bases are TGCACCCTCAGGGGACAGGGAATCGCGGACACCATATATTTT.

The sample holds a few counts of this clone. V and J are TRBV10-2 and TRBJ2-2; D unclear. Germline-derived CDR1 and CDR2 are WSHSY and SAAADI. Trimming shortened V by 2 bases and J by 1 base, and 5 bases separated the two germline ends. The CDR3 has 14 amino acids. The CDR3 sequence: CASSEAGNTGELFF. CDR3 sequence (DNA): TGCGCCAGCAGTGAGGCCGGGAACACCGGGGAGCTGTTTTTT.

The chain has TRBV2 and TRBJ1-2; 7 bases are a match to TRBD1. The CDR3 covers 14 residues. CDR1 is SNHLY, CDR2 FYNNEI, per germline. The V segment lost 6 bases and the J segment 0 bases; nucleotides outside the gene matches: 4. In nucleotides, the CDR3 is TGTGCCAGCAGGGAGGGACAGACTAACTATGGCTACACCTTC. The encoded protein is CASREGQTNYGYTF.

The gene calls are TRBV19 and TRBJ1-2, with TRBD1 matching 7 bases. This CDR3 region has 16 residues. Germline values: CDR1 LNHDA, CDR2 SQIVND (reference sequence). After removal of 3 bases from V and 3 bases from J, the junction contained 10 bases not matched to a gene. CDR3 in DNA: TGTGCCAGTAGTATTCCGTCAGACAGGGCCGACTATGGCTACACCTTC. The encoded protein is CASSIPSDRADYGYTF.